Below, 24 T cell receptor beta chains from the same sample are listed, as sequenced in a study of blood T cell repertoires in COVID-19. Sequencing was performed with immunoSEQ multiplex PCR; in TCRdb, only in-frame clones are kept and a portion is missing. The repertoire has roughly 130,000 clones, about 79% of them found once; the top ten carry 3%. The specimen sequenced was peripheral blood. These TCRs come from a woman older than 75 with acute or convalescent COVID-19.

The chain combines TRBV19 with TRBJ1-2; 7 bases map to TRBD1. With V trimmed by 5 bases and J by 4 bases, 13 bases remained unmatched. The CDR3 consists of 16 residues. CDR1 LNHDA and CDR2 SQIVND come from the germline V gene (reference sequence). CDR3 nucleotides: TGTGCCAGTAGTCAGGGACAGCCCAAAGGAGGCTATGGCTACACCTTC. This codes for CASSQGQPKGGYGYTF.

The CDR3 protein is CARSCSSSGGNLNEKLFF. The CDR3 DNA follows: TGTGCCAGAAGCTGTTCTTCGAGTGGGGGCAACTTGAATGAAAAACTGTTTTTT. The chain carries TRBV5-3 and TRBJ1-4, with D maybe TRBD1 (6 bases). TRBV5-3 is marked as an open reading frame, function uncertain. Trimming shortened V by 3 bases and J by 5 bases, and 23 bases separated the two germline ends. The CDR3 runs 18 residues.

DNA for the CDR3: TGTGCCAGTAGTATCGACAGGGTTAACTATGGCTACACCTTC. Its protein is CASSIDRVNYGYTF. The rearrangement uses TRBV19 and TRBJ1-2; TRBD1 agrees at 7 bases. J was trimmed by 1 base and V by 3 bases; bases with no gene match: 2. Germline assignment: CDR1 LNHDA and CDR2 SQIVND (reference sequence). This CDR3 contains 14 residues. The full variable domain, with the rest looked up from reference TRBV19 and TRBJ1-2, is DGGITQSPKYLFRKEGQNVTLSCEQNLNHDAMYWYRQDPGQGLRLIYYSQIVNDFQKGDIAEGYSVSREKKESFPLTVTSAQKNPTAFYLCASSIDRVNYGYTFGSGTRLTVV.

This chain uses TRBV25-1 with TRBJ1-2, with a tentative D call TRBD1 (5 bases). Germline V gene data show CDR1 as MGHDK and CDR2 as SYGVNS. The length of the CDR3 is 16 residues. V dropped 2 bases and J dropped 1 base, with 14 bases sitting between them. CDR3 sequence reads: CASSEGQGLINYGYTF. CDR3 bases: TGTGCCAGCAGTGAAGGGCAGGGCCTTATTAACTATGGCTACACCTTC.

V is TRBV25-1 and J is TRBJ2-3; 7 positions match TRBD1. This CDR3 region has 15 residues. J gave up 2 bases and V 6 bases, and 8 bases lay outside the gene matches. CDR1 and CDR2 from the germline V gene are MGHDK and SYGVNS. CDR3 DNA: TGTGCCAGCAGAGACCGGGACAGCCCCACAGATACGCAGTATTTT. Protein sequence: CASRDRDSPTDTQYF.

The chain is built from TRBV5-8 and TRBJ2-7, with 7 bases aligning to TRBD1. Trimming cost V 4 bases and J 6 bases; bases outside gene matches: 7. The CDR3 covers 13 residues. Looked up from germline, CDR1 is SGHTS and CDR2 is YDEGEE. The DNA for the CDR3 is TGTGCCAGCAGCCACAAACAGGGGTTCGAGCAGTACTTC. Translated: CASSHKQGFEQYF.

The chain joins TRBV6-6 to TRBJ1-3; TRBD1 aligns across 8 bases. The trim removed 2 bases at V and 0 bases at J, leaving 3 bases unmatched. The CDR3 is made up of 16 amino acids. CDR1 MNHNY and CDR2 SVGAGI come from the germline V gene (reference sequence). DNA for the CDR3: TGTGCCAGCAGTTACCCGACAGGGGCCTCTGGAAACACCATATATTTT. Protein product: CASSYPTGASGNTIYF.

This clone has only a few counts. This rearrangement joins TRBV10-3 to TRBJ2-2, with D perhaps TRBD1 (6 bases). CDR3 size: 15 residues. The V gene lost 3 bases and the J gene lost 4 bases, with 12 bases spanning the gap. Germline lookup yields CDR1 ENHRY and CDR2 SYGVKD. This CDR3 is CAISDRGSPTGELFF. The CDR3 DNA is TGTGCCATCAGTGACAGGGGTTCTCCCACCGGGGAGCTGTTTTTT.

The genes are TRBV29-1 and TRBJ2-5, with 8 bases matching TRBD2. The junction had 5 bases not matched to a gene; V was cut back by 4 bases and J by 7 bases. The CDR3 spans 12 residues. Per germline, CDR1 SQVTM and CDR2 ANQGSEA. CDR3 amino acids: CSVAGGGWTQYF. CDR3 sequence (DNA): TGCAGCGTTGCGGGAGGGGGATGGACCCAGTACTTC.

The V and J genes are TRBV7-2 and TRBJ1-2, with D possibly being TRBD1 (5 bases). This CDR3 spans 14 amino acids. V was cut by 2 bases and J by 4 bases, with 11 bases left in between. Germline V gene sequence: CDR1 SGHTA, CDR2 FQGNSA. CDR3 bases: TGTGCCAGCAGCTTAACTTCAGGGTCCTATGGCTACACCTTC. Encoded protein: CASSLTSGSYGYTF.

The rearrangement joins TRBV19 to TRBJ1-2; the match to TRBD1 covers 8 bases. After removal of 5 bases from V and 5 bases from J, the junction contained 10 bases not matched to a gene. The CDR3 runs 15 residues. The germline CDR1 and CDR2 sequences are LNHDA and SQIVND (reference sequence). The CDR3 DNA sequence: TGTGCCAGTAGTGCGCCGGACAGGGTTCGTTATGGCTACACCTTC. Its translation: CASSAPDRVRYGYTF.

This chain joins TRBV24-1 and TRBJ2-3, with TRBD1 matching over 9 bases. Germline V gene data show CDR1 as KGHDR and CDR2 as SFDVKD. With V trimmed by 4 bases and J by 3 bases, 7 bases remained unmatched. This CDR3 comprises 16 residues. CDR3 DNA sequence: TGTGCCACCAGTGAGGGAGACAGGGGGAATACAGATACGCAGTATTTT. Protein: CATSEGDRGNTDTQYF.

V and J are TRBV30 and TRBJ1-2; TRBD1 aligns across 12 bases. The CDR3 totals 15 residues. Germline V lookup: CDR1 GTSNPN, CDR2 SVGIG (reference sequence). After removal of 3 bases from V and 3 bases from J, the junction contained 5 bases not matched to a gene. The CDR3 sequence: CAWRGQGAQYYGYTF. The CDR3 DNA sequence: TGTGCCTGGAGGGGACAGGGGGCCCAGTACTATGGCTACACCTTC.

The V call is TRBV5-1, the J call TRBJ2-1, with 7 bases matching TRBD1. This CDR3 has 12 residues. J was trimmed by 13 bases and V by 5 bases; bases with no gene match: 9. The germline V gene has CDR1 SGHRS and CDR2 YFSETQ. The CDR3 sequence: CASRPDRTPQFF. In DNA form, the CDR3 reads TGCGCCAGCAGGCCGGACAGGACGCCACAGTTCTTC.

This chain connects TRBV11-1 to TRBJ2-7; 8 positions agree with TRBD1. Per the germline V gene, CDR1 is SGHAT and CDR2 is FQDESV (reference sequence). The J segment lost 10 bases and the V segment lost 5 bases, leaving 4 bases of the junction unmatched. This CDR3 has 11 amino acids. CDR3 in DNA: TGTGCCAGCAGCCCGGGACAGGTCCAGTACTTC. Amino acids: CASSPGQVQYF.

The chain uses TRBV19 and TRBJ2-5; possibly TRBD2 for D (6 bases). V lost 0 bases and J lost 6, with 11 bases in between. The V gene's germline CDR1 is LNHDA and CDR2 SQIVND (reference sequence). CDR3 length: 14 amino acids. The CDR3 DNA is TGTGCCAGTAGTATAGAGGAGGGTCCAAAGACCCAGTACTTC. Its protein is CASSIEEGPKTQYF.

The chain employs TRBV29-1 and TRBJ1-5; TRBD1 matches at 7 bases. The germline gives CDR1 SQVTM, CDR2 ANQGSEA. Trimming cost V 8 bases and J 7 bases; bases outside gene matches: 14. The length of the CDR3 is 14 residues. DNA for the CDR3: TGCAGCTTACCTACAGGGACAGCCTTACAGCCCCAGCATTTT. Encoded protein: CSLPTGTALQPQHF.

The chain's CDR3 is CASSIGTTGKTEAFF. The DNA of the CDR3 is TGTGCCAGCAGCATAGGGACTACAGGAAAGACTGAAGCTTTCTTT. This chain connects TRBV9 to TRBJ1-1; D may be TRBD1 (5 bases). This CDR3 is 15 amino acids long. Germline V gene lookup returns CDR1 SGDLS and CDR2 YYNGEE. Trimming removed 4 bases at V and 5 bases at J, with 18 bases between.

The rearrangement links TRBV18 to TRBJ1-1, with D hard to call. V was shortened by 3 bases and J by 3 bases, with 14 bases between the two germline ends. The CDR3 is 15 amino acids. From germline, CDR1 is KGHSH and CDR2 LQKENI. CDR3 loop: CASSPYSLSDTEAFF. CDR3 coding DNA: TGTGCCAGCTCACCTTACTCACTCAGCGACACTGAAGCTTTCTTT.

V usage is TRBV18 and J usage is TRBJ1-4; 8 bases are a match to TRBD1. The CDR3 is 14 amino acids. The junction had 3 bases not matched to a gene; V was cut back by 4 bases and J by 5 bases. Germline V gene data show CDR1 as KGHSH and CDR2 as LQKENI. CDR3 DNA sequence: TGTGCCAGCTCACTCGACAGGGGAAATGAAAAACTGTTTTTT. Translation: CASSLDRGNEKLFF.

V gene TRBV25-1 combines with J gene TRBJ2-3, with D possibly being TRBD1 (5 bases). This CDR3 is 17 amino acids long. The germline V gene has CDR1 MGHDK and CDR2 SYGVNS. V was trimmed by 3 bases and J by 0 bases, leaving 16 bases between them. The CDR3 DNA follows: TGTGCCAGCAGTGAGTTCGGGCAGGGCGCTAGCACAGATACGCAGTATTTT. Its protein product is CASSEFGQGASTDTQYF.

This chain joins TRBV11-2 and TRBJ2-3; D unresolved. V lost 1 base, J lost 4 bases, and 3 bases lay in between. There are 12 residues in the CDR3. The V gene's germline CDR1 is SGHAT and CDR2 FQNNGV. This CDR3 reads CASSLAADTQYF. CDR3 DNA: TGTGCCAGCAGCTTAGCGGCAGATACGCAGTATTTT.

This clone occurred once. The V gene is TRBV5-1, the J gene TRBJ2-7; the match to TRBD2 covers 8 bases. The CDR3 runs 14 residues. J lost 3 bases, V lost 4 bases, and 6 bases had no gene match. CDR1 and CDR2 (germline): SGHRS, YFSETQ. The chain's CDR3 is CASSRDSGVYEQYF. For the CDR3, the DNA is TGCGCCAGCAGCCGGGATAGCGGGGTCTACGAGCAGTACTTC.

This clone has a single count. V gene TRBV2 combines with J gene TRBJ2-2; D remains ambiguous. The ends were cut back, 10 bases at V and 7 bases at J, with 16 bases in the middle. The CDR3 extends over 13 amino acids. Germline V lookup: CDR1 SNHLY, CDR2 FYNNEI. The CDR3 loop reads CAIRPKSLGELFF. CDR3 DNA: TGTGCCATCCGCCCCAAGAGCCTCGGGGAGCTGTTTTTT.